These 11 T cell receptor beta chains share one sample of origin, sequenced in a study of blood T cell repertoires in COVID-19. TCRdb's table, derived via immunoSEQ multiplex PCR, lists solely in-frame clones and lacks some. There are over 250,000 clones in the sample; about 87% occur only once, and approximately 1.5% lies in the top ten. The sample taken for sequencing was peripheral blood. The source is a woman aged 40 to 49 who had recovered from COVID-19.

This clone was recorded only once. V usage is TRBV5-4 and J usage is TRBJ2-2; weak D call: TRBD1 (5 bases). V was shortened by 4 bases and J by 0 bases, with 10 bases between the two germline ends. This CDR3 is built from 15 residues. Germline values: CDR1 SGHNT, CDR2 YYREEE (reference sequence). The CDR3 DNA is TGTGCCAGCAGCCCGATAGGGGCGAACACCGGGGAGCTGTTTTTT. This gives the protein CASSPIGANTGELFF.

J is TRBJ1-1 and V is TRBV6-6; 8 nucleotides agree with TRBD1. The CDR3 runs to 13 residues. Germline trimming cut 1 base from V and 6 bases from J; bases unmatched to any gene: 1. Germline CDR1 reads MNHNY; CDR2 reads SVGAGI (reference sequence). CDR3: CASSYYRGAEAFF. In nucleotides, the CDR3 is TGTGCCAGCAGTTACTACAGGGGGGCTGAAGCTTTCTTT.

CDR3 in DNA: TGTGCCAGCAGACCGGACAGGGCGAACACTGAAGCTTTCTTT. Translation gives CASRPDRANTEAFF. V gene TRBV9 combines with J gene TRBJ1-1, with 8 bases that match TRBD1. The CDR3 has 14 residues. V dropped 5 bases and J dropped 1; count of bases not matched to a gene: 4. Germline CDR1 and CDR2: SGDLS and YYNGEE.

This clone was counted between two and nine times. This sequence joins TRBV20-1 and TRBJ1-6, with D tentatively TRBD1 (5 bases). Germline loops: CDR1 DFQATT, CDR2 SNEGSKA (reference sequence). V lost 3 bases to trimming and J lost 8 bases, with 8 bases between them. The CDR3 loop spans 12 amino acids. DNA for the CDR3: TGCAGTGCTAGTTGGGGGGATTCACCCCTCCACTTT. This codes for CSASWGDSPLHF.

This clone has a single count. This chain uses TRBV15 with TRBJ1-2; D is ambiguous. Germline CDR1 is LNHNV and CDR2 is YYDKDF (reference sequence). V lost 5 bases and J 2 bases, leaving 6 bases between the germline ends. The CDR3 is 12 residues long. Written as DNA, the CDR3 is TGTGCCACCAGCGCGGCCAACTATGGCTACACCTTC. As protein: CATSAANYGYTF.

The chain uses TRBV2 and TRBJ1-5; D is unresolved. The germline V and J ends were trimmed by 6 bases and 0 bases, with 9 bases remaining between them. Germline V CDR1 and CDR2: SNHLY, FYNNEI. The CDR3 has 14 amino acids. Written as DNA, the CDR3 is TGTGCCAGCAGACAGACGGTTAGCAATCAGCCCCAGCATTTT. Its translation is CASRQTVSNQPQHF.

The chain uses TRBV5-1 and TRBJ2-3; TRBD2 might be the D (5 bases). V dropped 5 bases and J dropped 2 bases, with 12 bases sitting between them. Germline V gives CDR1 SGHRS, CDR2 YFSETQ. CDR3 length: 14 amino acids. Here the CDR3 DNA reads TGCGCCAGCAGAAGCGGAGGTCCCACAGATACGCAGTATTTT. It encodes CASRSGGPTDTQYF.

The V gene is TRBV6-2 or TRBV6-3, the J gene TRBJ1-2, with 7 nucleotides matching TRBD1. The germline V gene has CDR1 MNHEY and CDR2 SVGEGT. This CDR3 has 15 residues. V lost 4 bases to trimming and J lost 4 bases; unmatched junction nucleotides: 9. CDR3: CASSLKGAGVYGYTF. CDR3 DNA: TGTGCCAGCAGTTTGAAGGGGGCGGGTGTCTATGGCTACACCTTC.

The chain uses TRBV7-2 and TRBJ1-2, with TRBD1 identical over 7 bases. The CDR3 loop spans 16 amino acids. V lost 6 bases, J lost 3 bases, and 13 bases stayed unmatched. In germline, CDR1 is SGHTA, CDR2 FQGNSA. CDR3 sequence: CASRPGPYTGDYGYTF. CDR3 sequence (DNA): TGTGCCAGCAGACCAGGGCCGTATACAGGGGACTATGGCTACACCTTC. Complete variable domain (other parts from reference TRBV7-2 and TRBJ1-2): GAGVSQSPSNKVTEKGKDVELRCDPISGHTALYWYRQSLGQGLEFLIYFQGNSAPDKSGLPSDRFSAERTGGSVSTLTIQRTQQEDSAVYLCASRPGPYTGDYGYTFGSGTRLTVV.

The chain is built from TRBV28 and TRBJ2-7; 12 nucleotides match TRBD1. The V and J ends lost 4 bases and 0 bases, in that order; junction bases with no gene match: 10. The germline V gene has CDR1 MDHEN and CDR2 SYDVKM. The CDR3 sequence is 18 residues long. This chain's CDR3 is CASSSGDRGQILSYEQYF. In DNA form, the CDR3 reads TGTGCCAGCAGTTCGGGGGACAGGGGGCAAATTCTCTCCTACGAGCAGTACTTC. Full variable domain (remainder filled in from reference TRBV28 and TRBJ2-7): DVKVTQSSRYLVKRTGEKVFLECVQDMDHENMFWYRQDPGLGLRLIYFSYDVKMKEKGDIPEGYSVSREKKERFSLILESASTNQTSMYLCASSSGDRGQILSYEQYFGPGTRLTVT.

The V gene is TRBV5-1, the J gene TRBJ1-2, with 9 bases aligning to TRBD1. From germline, CDR1 is SGHRS and CDR2 YFSETQ. This CDR3 comprises 13 residues. Germline trimming cut 0 bases from V and 8 bases from J; bases unmatched to any gene: 2. The chain's CDR3 is CASSLVTGGGYTF. The DNA of the CDR3 is TGCGCCAGCAGCTTGGTGACAGGGGGAGGCTACACCTTC.